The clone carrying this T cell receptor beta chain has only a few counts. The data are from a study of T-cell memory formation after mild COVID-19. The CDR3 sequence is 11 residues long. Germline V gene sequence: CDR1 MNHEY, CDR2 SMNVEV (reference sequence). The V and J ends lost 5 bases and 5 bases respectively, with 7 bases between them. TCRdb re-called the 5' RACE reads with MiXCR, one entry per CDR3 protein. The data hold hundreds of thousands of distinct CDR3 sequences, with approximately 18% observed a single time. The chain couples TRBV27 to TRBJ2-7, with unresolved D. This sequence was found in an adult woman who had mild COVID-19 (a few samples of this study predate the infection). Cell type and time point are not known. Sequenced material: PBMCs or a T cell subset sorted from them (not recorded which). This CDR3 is CASSLQDEQYF. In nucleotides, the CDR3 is TGTGCCAGCAGTCTACAAGACGAGCAGTACTTC.